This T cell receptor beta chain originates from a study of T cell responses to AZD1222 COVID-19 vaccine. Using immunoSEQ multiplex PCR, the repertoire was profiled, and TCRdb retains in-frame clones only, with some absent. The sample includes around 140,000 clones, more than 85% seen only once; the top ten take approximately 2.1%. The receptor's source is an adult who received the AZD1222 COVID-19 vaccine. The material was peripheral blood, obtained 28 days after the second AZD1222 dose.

The CDR3 bases are TGTGCCAGCAGTTCCGGGGATCCATTCGAGCAGTACGTC. Its protein is CASSSGDPFEQYV. This chain links TRBV28 with TRBJ2-7; TRBD2 is a possible D gene (5 bases). V dropped 4 bases and J dropped 6 bases, with 13 bases sitting between them. The CDR3 runs to 13 residues. Germline lookup yields CDR1 MDHEN and CDR2 SYDVKM.